Listed below are T cell receptor beta chains from one sample, sequenced in a study of T cell repertoires in cytomegalovirus infection. TCRdb re-called the reads through MiXCR, storing one row per CDR3 protein. The repertoire holds approximately 260,000 distinct CDR3 sequences, with about a sixth as singletons. The source material was CD8+ T cells from PBMCs. These receptors were obtained from a human donor in good health (CMV status not recorded). Some clones in this sample may be carry-over from other donors' samples. The CDR3 runs from the conserved cysteine through the conserved F or W. A D gene is named only where the DNA matches it firmly. Clone size appears in some rows only: once, few, many, or a class for an expanded clone.

clone size: few
V gene: TRBV7-9
J gene: TRBJ2-7
D gene: -
CDR3 length: 16
CDR3 DNA: TGTGCCAGCACCCCCGTGGGAACCCGGGGTTCCTACGAGCAGTACTTC
CDR3 protein: CASTPVGTRGSYEQYF

clone size: many
V gene: TRBV28
J gene: TRBJ1-2
D gene: TRBD1
CDR3 length: 17
CDR3 DNA: TGTGCCAGCAGTACAGGACAGGGAGTCGGCCTCCGCCCGGGCTACACCTTC
CDR3 protein: CASSTGQGVGLRPGYTF

clone size: -
V gene: TRBV11-1
J gene: TRBJ1-1
D gene: -
CDR3 length: 15
CDR3 DNA: TGTGCCAGCAGCTTGTTTGGCGGAATCAACACTGAAGCTTTCTTT
CDR3 protein: CASSLFGGINTEAFF

clone size: many
V gene: TRBV4-1
J gene: TRBJ1-5
D gene: TRBD1
CDR3 length: 15
CDR3 DNA: TGCGCCAGCAGCCTCAGGGGGAGCAGCAATCAGCCCCAGCATTTT
CDR3 protein: CASSLRGSSNQPQHF

clone size: few
V gene: TRBV23-1
J gene: TRBJ2-3
D gene: TRBD2
CDR3 length: 17
CDR3 DNA: TGCGCCAGCAGGCGATCTCTAGCGGGGGGGCCCCAAGATACGCAGTATTTT
CDR3 protein: CASRRSLAGGPQDTQYF

clone size: -
V gene: TRBV2
J gene: TRBJ1-3
D gene: -
CDR3 length: 17
CDR3 DNA: TGTGCCAGCAGTGTCGTGGGGGCGGAAAGCTCTGGAAACACCATATATTTT
CDR3 protein: CASSVVGAESSGNTIYF

clone size: many
V gene: TRBV7-9
J gene: TRBJ2-7
D gene: TRBD1
CDR3 length: 15
CDR3 DNA: TGTGCCAGCAGCGAGGGACAGGCCCGCTCCTACGAGCAGTACTTC
CDR3 protein: CASSEGQARSYEQYF

clone size: once
V gene: TRBV29-1
J gene: TRBJ2-5
D gene: TRBD1
CDR3 length: 15
CDR3 DNA: TGCAGCGTTCCCGGAGGACAGGGATTTTATGAGACCCAGTACTTC
CDR3 protein: CSVPGGQGFYETQYF

clone size: few
V gene: TRBV11-2
J gene: TRBJ2-1
D gene: -
CDR3 length: 16
CDR3 DNA: TGTGCCAGCAGCTTTGGTGGAAGGGGGGGATTCGATGAGCAGTTCTTC
CDR3 protein: CASSFGGRGGFDEQFF

clone size: many
V gene: TRBV7-9
J gene: TRBJ1-1
D gene: -
CDR3 length: 15
CDR3 DNA: TGTGCCAGCAGCTTATTTTCGGAGGGTAACACTGAAGCTTTCTTT
CDR3 protein: CASSLFSEGNTEAFF

clone size: -
V gene: TRBV4-1
J gene: TRBJ2-1
D gene: TRBD2
CDR3 length: 17
CDR3 DNA: TGCGCCAGCAGCCAAGATGAACCTAGCGGGAGCTACAATGAGCAGTTCTTC
CDR3 protein: CASSQDEPSGSYNEQFF

clone size: -
V gene: TRBV27
J gene: TRBJ1-1
D gene: -
CDR3 length: 14
CDR3 DNA: TGTGCCAGCAGTGTGCAGGGTGAGAACACTGAAGCTTTCTTT
CDR3 protein: CASSVQGENTEAFF

clone size: -
V gene: TRBV20-1
J gene: TRBJ1-5
D gene: -
CDR3 length: 12
CDR3 DNA: TGCAGTGCCAAGTCAGAAAATCAGCCCCAGCATTTT
CDR3 protein: CSAKSENQPQHF

clone size: many
V gene: TRBV7-9
J gene: TRBJ2-2
D gene: -
CDR3 length: 15
CDR3 DNA: TGTGCTAGGAGGCCGTTGGGGGAGAACACCGGGGAGCTGTTTTTT
CDR3 protein: CARRPLGENTGELFF

clone size: -
V gene: TRBV5-5
J gene: TRBJ2-5
D gene: TRBD2
CDR3 length: 17
CDR3 DNA: TGTGCCAGCAGCTTTCCTCCAGCGGGGGAACCCCAAGAGACCCAGTACTTC
CDR3 protein: CASSFPPAGEPQETQYF

clone size: -
V gene: TRBV5-5
J gene: TRBJ2-7
D gene: TRBD1
CDR3 length: 14
CDR3 DNA: TGTGCCAGCAGCTTGCTTTCCGGGACAGGCGAGCAGTACTTC
CDR3 protein: CASSLLSGTGEQYF

clone size: -
V gene: TRBV27
J gene: TRBJ2-3
D gene: -
CDR3 length: 13
CDR3 DNA: TGTGCCAGCCGAGGCCTGTTAACAGATACGCAGTATTTT
CDR3 protein: CASRGLLTDTQYF

clone size: -
V gene: TRBV7-9
J gene: TRBJ2-1
D gene: TRBD1
CDR3 length: 15
CDR3 DNA: TGTGCCAGCAGCTTTCAGGGGGAGTTTAGCAATGAGCAGTTCTTC
CDR3 protein: CASSFQGEFSNEQFF

clone size: -
V gene: TRBV27
J gene: TRBJ2-7
D gene: -
CDR3 length: 14
CDR3 DNA: TGTGCCAGCAGTTCCCTGGACGGACCCTACGAGCAGTACTTC
CDR3 protein: CASSSLDGPYEQYF

clone size: many
V gene: TRBV2
J gene: TRBJ2-1
D gene: TRBD1
CDR3 length: 15
CDR3 DNA: TGTGCCAGCAGTGAAGCCCGGGACAGCTACAATGAGCAGTTCTTC
CDR3 protein: CASSEARDSYNEQFF

clone size: -
V gene: TRBV4-3
J gene: TRBJ1-5
D gene: -
CDR3 length: 14
CDR3 DNA: TGCGCCAGCAGCAGAGGGACCTACAATCAGCCCCAGCATTTT
CDR3 protein: CASSRGTYNQPQHF

clone size: many
V gene: TRBV12-3/TRBV12-4
J gene: TRBJ2-7
D gene: -
CDR3 length: 14
CDR3 DNA: TGTGCCAGCAGTCCGAGACGTACGTCCTACGAGCAGTACTTC
CDR3 protein: CASSPRRTSYEQYF

clone size: few
V gene: TRBV19
J gene: TRBJ1-1
D gene: -
CDR3 length: 13
CDR3 DNA: TGTGCCAGTAGTATCGCCAGGTCTACTGAAGCTTTCTTT
CDR3 protein: CASSIARSTEAFF

clone size: -
V gene: TRBV7-9
J gene: TRBJ2-1
D gene: -
CDR3 length: 14
CDR3 DNA: TGTGCCAGCAGCGAAAGAACCTCCTACAATGAGCAGTTCTTC
CDR3 protein: CASSERTSYNEQFF

clone size: few
V gene: TRBV15
J gene: TRBJ2-3
D gene: TRBD2
CDR3 length: 17
CDR3 DNA: TGTGCCACCAGCAGAACCCCCCCAGCGGGGGGTTTCGATACGCAGTATTTT
CDR3 protein: CATSRTPPAGGFDTQYF

clone size: many
V gene: TRBV6-5
J gene: TRBJ2-7
D gene: -
CDR3 length: 14
CDR3 DNA: TGTGCCAGCAGAACTCCGGGAGTTACCTACGAGCAGTACTTC
CDR3 protein: CASRTPGVTYEQYF

clone size: -
V gene: TRBV7-2
J gene: TRBJ2-1
D gene: -
CDR3 length: 9
CDR3 DNA: TGTGCCAGCAGTCTCCTGGAGTTCTTC
CDR3 protein: CASSLLEFF

clone size: few
V gene: TRBV7-9
J gene: TRBJ2-7
D gene: -
CDR3 length: 13
CDR3 DNA: TGTGCCAGCAGGGCCGGGACGGACTACGAGCAGTACTTC
CDR3 protein: CASRAGTDYEQYF

clone size: -
V gene: TRBV27
J gene: TRBJ1-2
D gene: TRBD1
CDR3 length: 15
CDR3 DNA: TGTGCCAGCAGTCCGCATACAGGGGTAAACTATGGCTACACCTTC
CDR3 protein: CASSPHTGVNYGYTF

clone size: few
V gene: TRBV28
J gene: TRBJ2-2
D gene: -
CDR3 length: 11
CDR3 DNA: TGTGTCAGCAGTTTAGCCGGGGAGCTGTTTTTT
CDR3 protein: CVSSLAGELFF

clone size: -
V gene: TRBV5-6
J gene: TRBJ2-2
D gene: -
CDR3 length: 14
CDR3 DNA: TGTGCCAGCAGCTTGCGGTACGGGACCGGGGAGCTGTTTTTT
CDR3 protein: CASSLRYGTGELFF

clone size: many
V gene: TRBV6-1
J gene: TRBJ2-1
D gene: -
CDR3 length: 16
CDR3 DNA: TGTGCCAGCAGTGAGTCTGACATAACAACCTACAATGAGCAGTTCTTC
CDR3 protein: CASSESDITTYNEQFF

clone size: once
V gene: TRBV13
J gene: TRBJ2-2
D gene: -
CDR3 length: 15
CDR3 DNA: TGTGCCAGCAGCCCCGGGGAGGGGGACACCGGGGAGCTGTTTTTT
CDR3 protein: CASSPGEGDTGELFF

clone size: -
V gene: TRBV12-3/TRBV12-4
J gene: TRBJ2-5
D gene: TRBD1
CDR3 length: 14
CDR3 DNA: TGTGCCAGCAGTCCGACAGGGGACGGGGAGACCCAGTACTTC
CDR3 protein: CASSPTGDGETQYF

clone size: many
V gene: TRBV9
J gene: TRBJ1-1
D gene: TRBD1
CDR3 length: 17
CDR3 DNA: TGTGCCAGCAGCCCATGGACAGGGCCTCTGAAGTTGTCTGAAGCTTTCTTT
CDR3 protein: CASSPWTGPLKLSEAFF

clone size: many
V gene: TRBV24-1
J gene: TRBJ2-1
D gene: TRBD2
CDR3 length: 16
CDR3 DNA: TGTGCCACCAGTGATTTGGGCCTAGCGGGGATAAATGAGCAGTTCTTC
CDR3 protein: CATSDLGLAGINEQFF